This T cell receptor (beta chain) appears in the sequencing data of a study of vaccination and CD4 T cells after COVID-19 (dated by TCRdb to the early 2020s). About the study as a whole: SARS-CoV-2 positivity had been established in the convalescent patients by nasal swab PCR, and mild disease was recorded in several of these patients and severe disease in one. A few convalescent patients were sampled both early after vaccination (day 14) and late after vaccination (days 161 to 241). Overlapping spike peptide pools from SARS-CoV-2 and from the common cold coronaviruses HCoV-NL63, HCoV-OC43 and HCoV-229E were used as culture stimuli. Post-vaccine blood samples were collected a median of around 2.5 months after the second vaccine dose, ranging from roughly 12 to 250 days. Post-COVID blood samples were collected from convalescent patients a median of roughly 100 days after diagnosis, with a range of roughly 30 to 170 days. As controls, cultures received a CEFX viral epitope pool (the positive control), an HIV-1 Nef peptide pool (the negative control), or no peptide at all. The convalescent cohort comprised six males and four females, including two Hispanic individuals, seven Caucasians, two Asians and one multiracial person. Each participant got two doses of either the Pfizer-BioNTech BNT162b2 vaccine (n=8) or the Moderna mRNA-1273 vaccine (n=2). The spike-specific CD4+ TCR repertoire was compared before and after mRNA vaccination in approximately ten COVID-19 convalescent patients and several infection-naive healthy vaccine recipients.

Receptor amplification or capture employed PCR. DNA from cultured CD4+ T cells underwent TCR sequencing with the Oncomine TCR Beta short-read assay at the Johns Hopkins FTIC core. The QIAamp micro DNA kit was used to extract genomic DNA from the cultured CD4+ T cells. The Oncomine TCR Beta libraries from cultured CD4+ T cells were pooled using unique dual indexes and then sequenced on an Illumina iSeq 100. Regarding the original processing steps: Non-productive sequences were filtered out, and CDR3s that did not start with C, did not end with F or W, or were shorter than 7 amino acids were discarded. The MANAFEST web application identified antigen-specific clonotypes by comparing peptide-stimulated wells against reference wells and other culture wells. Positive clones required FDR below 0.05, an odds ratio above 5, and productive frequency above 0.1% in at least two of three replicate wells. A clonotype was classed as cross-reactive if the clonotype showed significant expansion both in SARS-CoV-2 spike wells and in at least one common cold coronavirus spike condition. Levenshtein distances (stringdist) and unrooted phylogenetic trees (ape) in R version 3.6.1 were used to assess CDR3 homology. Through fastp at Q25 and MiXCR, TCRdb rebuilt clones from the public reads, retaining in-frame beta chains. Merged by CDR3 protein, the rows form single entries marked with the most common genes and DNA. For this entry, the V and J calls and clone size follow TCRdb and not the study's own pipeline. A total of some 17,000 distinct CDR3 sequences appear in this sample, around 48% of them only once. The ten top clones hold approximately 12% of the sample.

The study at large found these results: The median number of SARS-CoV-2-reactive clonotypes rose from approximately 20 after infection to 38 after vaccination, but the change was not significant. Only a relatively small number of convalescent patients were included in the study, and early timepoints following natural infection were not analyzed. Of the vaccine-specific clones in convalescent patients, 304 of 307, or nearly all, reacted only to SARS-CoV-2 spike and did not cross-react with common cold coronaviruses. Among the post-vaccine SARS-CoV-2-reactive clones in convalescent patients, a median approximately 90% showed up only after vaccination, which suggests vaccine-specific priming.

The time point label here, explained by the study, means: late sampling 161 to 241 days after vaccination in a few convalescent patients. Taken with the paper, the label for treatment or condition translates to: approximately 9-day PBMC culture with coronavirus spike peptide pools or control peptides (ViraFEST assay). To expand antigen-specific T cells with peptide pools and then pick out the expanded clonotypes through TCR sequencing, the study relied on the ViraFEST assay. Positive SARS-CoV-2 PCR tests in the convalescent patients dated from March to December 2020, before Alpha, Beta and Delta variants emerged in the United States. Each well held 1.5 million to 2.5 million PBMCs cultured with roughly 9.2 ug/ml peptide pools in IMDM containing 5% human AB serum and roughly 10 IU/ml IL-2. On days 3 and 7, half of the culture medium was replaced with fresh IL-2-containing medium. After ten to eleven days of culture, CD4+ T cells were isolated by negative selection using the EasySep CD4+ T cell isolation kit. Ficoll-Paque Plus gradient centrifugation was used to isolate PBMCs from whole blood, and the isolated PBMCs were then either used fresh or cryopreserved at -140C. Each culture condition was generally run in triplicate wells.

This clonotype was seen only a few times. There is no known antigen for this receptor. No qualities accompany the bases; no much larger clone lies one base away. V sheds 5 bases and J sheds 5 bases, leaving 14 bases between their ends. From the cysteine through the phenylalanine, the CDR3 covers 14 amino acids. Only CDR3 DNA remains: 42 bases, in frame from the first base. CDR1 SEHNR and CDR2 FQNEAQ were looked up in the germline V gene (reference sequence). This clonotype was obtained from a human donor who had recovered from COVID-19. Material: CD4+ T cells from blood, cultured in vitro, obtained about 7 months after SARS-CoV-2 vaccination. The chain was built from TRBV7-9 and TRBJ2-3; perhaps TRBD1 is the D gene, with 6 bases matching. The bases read TGTGCCAGCAGCCGTACCAGACAGGAAGATACGCAGTATTTT. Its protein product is CASSRTRQEDTQYF.